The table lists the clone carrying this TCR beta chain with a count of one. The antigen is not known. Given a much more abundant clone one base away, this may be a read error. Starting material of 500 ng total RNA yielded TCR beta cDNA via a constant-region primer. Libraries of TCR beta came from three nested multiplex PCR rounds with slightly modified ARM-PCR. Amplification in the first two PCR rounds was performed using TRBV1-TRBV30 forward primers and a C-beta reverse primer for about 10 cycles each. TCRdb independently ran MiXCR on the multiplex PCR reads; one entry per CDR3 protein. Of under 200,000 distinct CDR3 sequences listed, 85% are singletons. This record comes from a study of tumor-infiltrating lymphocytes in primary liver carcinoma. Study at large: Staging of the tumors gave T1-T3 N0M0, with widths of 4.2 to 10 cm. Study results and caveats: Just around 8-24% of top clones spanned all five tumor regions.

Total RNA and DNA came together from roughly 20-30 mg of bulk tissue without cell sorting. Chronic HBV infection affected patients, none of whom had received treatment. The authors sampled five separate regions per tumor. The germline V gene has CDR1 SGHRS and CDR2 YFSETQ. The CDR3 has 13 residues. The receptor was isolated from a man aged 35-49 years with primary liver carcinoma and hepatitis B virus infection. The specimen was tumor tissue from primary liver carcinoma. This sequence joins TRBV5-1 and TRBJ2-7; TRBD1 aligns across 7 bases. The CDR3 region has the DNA TGCACCAGCCGACAGGGAGCTGGATGGGAGCAGTACTTC. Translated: CTSRQGAGWEQYF.